This T cell receptor (beta chain) was identified during a study of blood T cell repertoires in COVID-19. About the research overall: Acute-phase and convalescent COVID-19 samples originated in the United States, Italy and Spain. Sources were T cells, B-cell-depleted T cells, or PBMCs; the material itself was cDNA or gDNA.

CDR1 is SGDLS, CDR2 YYNGEE, per germline. The CDR3 has 15 amino acids. Trimming pared 4 bases from V and 3 bases from J, leaving 13 bases between. Authors' methods: The authors estimated nucleated cell counts from reference gene primer amplification. Sequenced by immunoSEQ multiplex PCR; TCRdb stores in-frame clones only, minus some. V, J and clone size are taken as reported in that table, and D and trimming were inferred from the DNA itself. The repertoire holds some 95,000 clones, with less than 85% as singletons. The chain is built from TRBV9 and TRBJ1-4, with D possibly being TRBD1 (6 bases). The sample was peripheral blood. The receptor comes from a man aged 50 to 60 who had recovered from COVID-19. The CDR3 is CASSQGYSANEKLFF. The CDR3 bases are TGTGCCAGCAGCCAGGGGTACAGTGCTAATGAAAAACTGTTTTTT.